Listed below are T cell receptor beta chains from one sample, sequenced in a study of CD8+ T cells in alopecia areata. TCRdb's copy holds only in-frame clones and misses some; the assay was immunoSEQ multiplex PCR. The table includes 200,000 to 250,000 clones, less than 75% detected once. The sample in question was CD4+ T cells sorted from blood, obtained at week 4, from a patient treated with tofacitinib. These receptors all come from a human donor with alopecia areata. Each CDR3 is given with its conserved first and last residue. The order of the fields is D gene, clone size, V gene, J gene, CDR3 DNA, CDR3 protein. D genes are given only for firm matches. Expanded clones are given a class, and other clones once, few, many or no size at all.

d_call: -; clone_size: -; v_call: TRBV15; j_call: TRBJ1-1; cdr3_nt: TGTGCCACCAGCAGAGATCGCAGCTTGAACACTGAAGCTTTCTTT; cdr3_aa: CATSRDRSLNTEAFF
d_call: -; clone_size: -; v_call: TRBV5-6; j_call: TRBJ2-7; cdr3_nt: TGTGCCAGCAGCTTGAGGAGCAACGAGCAGTACTTC; cdr3_aa: CASSLRSNEQYF
d_call: -; clone_size: -; v_call: TRBV29-1; j_call: TRBJ1-2; cdr3_nt: TGCAGCGTTGAAACGTCCGGCTACACCTTC; cdr3_aa: CSVETSGYTF
d_call: TRBD2; clone_size: -; v_call: TRBV9; j_call: TRBJ2-2; cdr3_nt: TGTGCCAGCAGCGTAGTCCCTAGCGGGGGGGTCGTCGCCGGGGAGCTGTTTTTT; cdr3_aa: CASSVVPSGGVVAGELFF
d_call: -; clone_size: few; v_call: TRBV5-4; j_call: TRBJ2-1; cdr3_nt: TGTGCCAGCCGTCCGGGGGGCGCGTACAATGAGCAGTTCTTC; cdr3_aa: CASRPGGAYNEQFF
d_call: -; clone_size: -; v_call: TRBV15; j_call: TRBJ1-1; cdr3_nt: TGTGCCACCAGCAGAGAGGCCCGTGAAGCTTTCTTT; cdr3_aa: CATSREAREAFF
d_call: -; clone_size: few; v_call: TRBV19; j_call: TRBJ1-2; cdr3_nt: TGTGCCAGTAGGCGAGAAGTTAACTATGGCTACACCTTC; cdr3_aa: CASRREVNYGYTF
d_call: TRBD1; clone_size: -; v_call: TRBV27; j_call: TRBJ1-2; cdr3_nt: TGTGCCAGCAGTTTCCTCCCGGTGGGACAGGGGGATTATGGCTACACCTTC; cdr3_aa: CASSFLPVGQGDYGYTF
d_call: -; clone_size: -; v_call: TRBV5-1; j_call: TRBJ2-2; cdr3_nt: TGCGCCAGCAGCCGTATGGGTCAAGGCACCGGGGAGCTGTTTTTT; cdr3_aa: CASSRMGQGTGELFF
d_call: -; clone_size: -; v_call: TRBV29-1; j_call: TRBJ2-3; cdr3_nt: TGCAGCGTTGAAAACGGAGATACGCAGTATTTT; cdr3_aa: CSVENGDTQYF
d_call: TRBD2; clone_size: few; v_call: TRBV5-1; j_call: TRBJ2-3; cdr3_nt: TGCGCCAGCAACCTCGGGGGGACCGGCACAGATACGCAGTATTTT; cdr3_aa: CASNLGGTGTDTQYF
d_call: -; clone_size: -; v_call: TRBV4-2; j_call: TRBJ1-2; cdr3_nt: TGTGCCAGCAGCCAAGAAGTCGGACAGACTTATGGCTACACCTTC; cdr3_aa: CASSQEVGQTYGYTF
d_call: -; clone_size: -; v_call: TRBV29-1; j_call: TRBJ1-1; cdr3_nt: TGCAGCGTTGAACCGGGAGCGGACACTGAAGCTTTCTTT; cdr3_aa: CSVEPGADTEAFF
d_call: TRBD2; clone_size: few; v_call: TRBV14; j_call: TRBJ2-3; cdr3_nt: TGTGCCAGCAGCTACGAGGTTAGAGCGGGGCGCACAGATACGCAGTATTTT; cdr3_aa: CASSYEVRAGRTDTQYF
d_call: TRBD1; clone_size: -; v_call: TRBV30; j_call: TRBJ1-2; cdr3_nt: TGTGCCTGGAGTGGGGGACAGGGGGCCCTTGGCTACACCTTC; cdr3_aa: CAWSGGQGALGYTF
d_call: -; clone_size: -; v_call: TRBV4-3; j_call: TRBJ1-4; cdr3_nt: TGCGCCAGCAGCGCGACCAATCCTATTGCAACTAATGAAAAACTGTTTTTT; cdr3_aa: CASSATNPIATNEKLFF
d_call: TRBD1; clone_size: few; v_call: TRBV15; j_call: TRBJ2-7; cdr3_nt: TGTGCCACCAGCACTGGGGACAGGGCAACCTACGAGCAGTACTTC; cdr3_aa: CATSTGDRATYEQYF